This T cell receptor beta chain was observed in a study of OX40 agonist ivuxolimab in advanced cancers. For the study at large: Ivuxolimab, which is an agonistic anti-OX40 (CD134) antibody, was administered to the patients. The study, taken as a whole, reports: The CD4+ and CD8+ T cells in the blood had expanded clonally by week 6 at 0.1 to 3.0 mg/kg.

Data came from immunoSEQ multiplex PCR; TCRdb stores just in-frame clones and leaves some out. Of over 60,000 clones in the sample, 80% to 90% were seen once. V was pared by 4 bases and J by 3 bases, with 3 bases between. In germline, CDR1 is MDHEN, CDR2 SYDVKM. This CDR3 region has 11 residues. The table lists this clone with a count of one. The antigen is undetermined. Drawing of blood for sampling happened at baseline, at cycle 4 day 1, and at cycle 7 day 1. Sequencing used CD4+ or CD8+ T cells sorted from blood, obtained in a trial of the OX40 agonist ivuxolimab. This TCR was sampled from an adult with an advanced solid tumor such as melanoma, head and neck, liver or kidney cancer. This sequence joins TRBV28 and TRBJ2-5; the D is unclear. For the CDR3, the DNA is TGTGCCAGCAGTTCAGAAGAGACCCAGTACTTC. This translates into CASSSEETQYF.